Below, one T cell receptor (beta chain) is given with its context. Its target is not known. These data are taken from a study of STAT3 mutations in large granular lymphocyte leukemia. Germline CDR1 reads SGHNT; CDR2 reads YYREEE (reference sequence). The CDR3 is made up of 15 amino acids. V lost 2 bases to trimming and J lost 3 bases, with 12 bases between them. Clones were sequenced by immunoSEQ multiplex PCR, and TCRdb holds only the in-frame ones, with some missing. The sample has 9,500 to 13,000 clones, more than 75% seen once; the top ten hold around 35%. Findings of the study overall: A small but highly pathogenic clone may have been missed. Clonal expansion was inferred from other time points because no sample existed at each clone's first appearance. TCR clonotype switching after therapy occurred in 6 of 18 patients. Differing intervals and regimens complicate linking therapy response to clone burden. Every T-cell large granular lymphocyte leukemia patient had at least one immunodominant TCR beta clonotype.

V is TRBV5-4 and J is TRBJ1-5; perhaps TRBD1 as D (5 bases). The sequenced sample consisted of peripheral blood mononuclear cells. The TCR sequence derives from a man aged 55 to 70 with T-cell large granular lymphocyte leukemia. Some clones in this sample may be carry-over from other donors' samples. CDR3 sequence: CASSFAGTTNQPQHF. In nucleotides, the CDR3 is TGTGCCAGCAGCTTCGCGGGGACGACCAATCAGCCCCAGCATTTT.